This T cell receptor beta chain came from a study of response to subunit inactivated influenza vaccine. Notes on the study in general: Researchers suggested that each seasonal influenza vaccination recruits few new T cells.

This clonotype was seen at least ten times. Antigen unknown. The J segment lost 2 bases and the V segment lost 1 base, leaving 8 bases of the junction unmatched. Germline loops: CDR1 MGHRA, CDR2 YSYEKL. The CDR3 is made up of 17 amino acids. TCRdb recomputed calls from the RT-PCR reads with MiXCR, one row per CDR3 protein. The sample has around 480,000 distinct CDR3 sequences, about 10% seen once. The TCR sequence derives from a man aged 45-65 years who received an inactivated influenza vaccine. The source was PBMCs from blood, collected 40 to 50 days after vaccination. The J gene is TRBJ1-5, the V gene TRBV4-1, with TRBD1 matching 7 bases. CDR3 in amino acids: CASSQASTGAGNQPQHF. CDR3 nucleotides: TGCGCCAGCAGCCAAGCCAGCACAGGGGCCGGCAATCAGCCCCAGCATTTT.